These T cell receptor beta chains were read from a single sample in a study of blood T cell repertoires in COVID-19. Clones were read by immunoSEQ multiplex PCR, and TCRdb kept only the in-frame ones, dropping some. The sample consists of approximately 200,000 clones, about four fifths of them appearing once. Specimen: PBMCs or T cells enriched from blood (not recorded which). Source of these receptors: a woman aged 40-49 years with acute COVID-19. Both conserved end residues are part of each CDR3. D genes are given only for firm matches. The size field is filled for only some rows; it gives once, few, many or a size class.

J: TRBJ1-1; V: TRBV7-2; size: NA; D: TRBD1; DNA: TGTGCCAGCAGCCGACCGGGACAGGGGTACGCTTTCTTT; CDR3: CASSRPGQGYAFF
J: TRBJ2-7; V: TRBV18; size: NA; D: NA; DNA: TGTGCCAGCTCACGGGGCAGATCCTACGAGCAGTACTTC; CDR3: CASSRGRSYEQYF
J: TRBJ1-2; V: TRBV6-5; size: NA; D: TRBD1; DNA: TGTGCCAGCAGTTACCGCCAGGGGGCCGGTGGCTACACCTTC; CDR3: CASSYRQGAGGYTF
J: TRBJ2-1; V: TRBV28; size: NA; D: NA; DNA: TGTGCCAGCAGCAAATACAATGAGCAGTTCTTC; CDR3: CASSKYNEQFF
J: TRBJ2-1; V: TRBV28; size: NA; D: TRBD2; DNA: TGTGCCAGCAGCCCCGGGGGGGGGACCTACAATGAGCAGTTCTTC; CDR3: CASSPGGGTYNEQFF
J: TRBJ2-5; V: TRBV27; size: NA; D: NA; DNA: TGTGCCAGCGTTAGTATCCGAGGGACCCAGTACTTC; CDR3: CASVSIRGTQYF
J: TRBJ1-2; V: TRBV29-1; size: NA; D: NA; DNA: TGCAGCGTTGCGTCCGGTCCGAGTAAGGGCTACACCTTC; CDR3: CSVASGPSKGYTF
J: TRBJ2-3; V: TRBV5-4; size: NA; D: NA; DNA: TGTGCCAGCAGCTTACAGGGATTCGGGGTTAGCACAGATACGCAGTATTTT; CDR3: CASSLQGFGVSTDTQYF
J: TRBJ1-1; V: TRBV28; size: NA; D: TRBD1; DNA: TGTGCCAGCAGCGAGCGACAGGGGCGGAACACTGAAGCTTTCTTT; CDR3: CASSERQGRNTEAFF
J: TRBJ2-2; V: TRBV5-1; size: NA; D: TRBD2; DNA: TGCGCCAGCAGAGGACTAGCGGACACCGGGGAGCTGTTTTTT; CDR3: CASRGLADTGELFF
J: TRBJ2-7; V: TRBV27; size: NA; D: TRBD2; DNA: TGTGCCAGCAGTTTAAAGGGCCCGGGGGGGAACTACGAGCAGTACTTC; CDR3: CASSLKGPGGNYEQYF
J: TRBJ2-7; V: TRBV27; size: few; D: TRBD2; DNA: TGTGCCAGCAGTGCCAATCTAGCGGGGGTCACCTACGAGCAGTACTTC; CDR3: CASSANLAGVTYEQYF
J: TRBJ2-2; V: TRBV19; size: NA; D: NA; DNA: TGTGCCAGTAGCATTGGACTGACCGGGGAGCTGTTTTTT; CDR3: CASSIGLTGELFF
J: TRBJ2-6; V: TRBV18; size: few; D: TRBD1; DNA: TGTGCCAGCTCACTGGGACAGGGGGCTGGTACTGGGGCCAACGTCCTGACTTTC; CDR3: CASSLGQGAGTGANVLTF
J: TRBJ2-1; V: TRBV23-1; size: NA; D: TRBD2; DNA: TGCGCCAGCAGTCAATCTTGCGGACTAGCGGGAGGGGAACATGAGCAGTTCTTC; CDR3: CASSQSCGLAGGEHEQFF
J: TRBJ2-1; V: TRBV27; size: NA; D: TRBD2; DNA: TGTGCCAGCAGTTTCCTAGCGGGAGGTAAGGATGAGCAGTTCTTC; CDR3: CASSFLAGGKDEQFF
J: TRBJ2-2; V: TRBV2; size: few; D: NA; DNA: TGTGCCAGCAGTGGCAGGTCGAACACCGGGGAGCTGTTTTTT; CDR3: CASSGRSNTGELFF
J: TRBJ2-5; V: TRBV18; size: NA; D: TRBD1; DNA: TGTGCCAGCTCACCATCGACAGGGGAGGAGACCCAGTACTTC; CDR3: CASSPSTGEETQYF
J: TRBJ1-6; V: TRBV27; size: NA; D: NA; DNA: TGTGCCAGCAGACAACAGGGAGTCGAAAATTCACCCCTCCACTTT; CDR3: CASRQQGVENSPLHF
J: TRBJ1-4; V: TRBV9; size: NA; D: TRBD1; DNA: TGTGCCAGCAGTCCCCGGGACAGGGAAACAAGAGGAGAAAAACTGTTTTTT; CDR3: CASSPRDRETRGEKLFF
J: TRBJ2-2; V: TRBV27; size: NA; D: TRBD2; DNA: TGTGCCAGCAGTTTCGATCTCCGCCCCACTAGCGGGGGGTACACCGGGGAGCTGTTTTTT; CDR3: CASSFDLRPTSGGYTGELFF
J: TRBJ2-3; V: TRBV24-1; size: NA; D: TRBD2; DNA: TGTGCCACCAGTGATTGGGAGGCGGGGGGGCAGTATTTT; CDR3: CATSDWEAGGQYF
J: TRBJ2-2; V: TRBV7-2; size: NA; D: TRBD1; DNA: TGTGCCAGCAGCTCCGGGACAGGGAGAACCGGGGAGCTGTTTTTT; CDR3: CASSSGTGRTGELFF
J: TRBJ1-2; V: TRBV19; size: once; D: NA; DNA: TGTGCCAGTAGTATGGCGGGCTATGGCTACACCTTC; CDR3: CASSMAGYGYTF
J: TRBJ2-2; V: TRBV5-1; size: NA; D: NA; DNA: TGCGCCAGCAGCTCAGACAGCCTCCGGGCCGGGGAGCTGTTTTTT; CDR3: CASSSDSLRAGELFF
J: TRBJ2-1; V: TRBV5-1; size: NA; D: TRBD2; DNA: TGCGCCAGCAGCTTGGGGCTGACTAGCGGGGTAATGGATGAGCAGTTCTTC; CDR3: CASSLGLTSGVMDEQFF
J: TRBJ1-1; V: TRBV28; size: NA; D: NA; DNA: TGTGCCAGCATTGGGGGGGGTGCGAGCACTGAAGCTTTCTTT; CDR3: CASIGGGASTEAFF
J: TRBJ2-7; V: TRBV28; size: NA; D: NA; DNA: TGTGCCAGCAGCCGGGTCTCCGGCCACGAGCAGTACTTC; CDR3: CASSRVSGHEQYF
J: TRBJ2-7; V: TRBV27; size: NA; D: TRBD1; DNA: TGTGCCAGCAGTTTAAGGACAGGGGGTCCGACCTACGAGCAGTACTTC; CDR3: CASSLRTGGPTYEQYF
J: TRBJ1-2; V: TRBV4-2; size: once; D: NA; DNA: TGTGCCAGCAGCCAACCACCAACGACGGGGAACTATGGCTACACCTTC; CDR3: CASSQPPTTGNYGYTF
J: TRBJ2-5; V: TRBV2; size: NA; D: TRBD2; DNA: TGTGCCAGCAGTCCGGGACTAGGCCAAGAGACCCAGTACTTC; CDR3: CASSPGLGQETQYF
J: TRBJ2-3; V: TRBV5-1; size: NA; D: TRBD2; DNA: TGCGCCAGCAGCCAGCGGGGACTAGCGTCTGTCAGCACAGATACGCAGTATTTT; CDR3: CASSQRGLASVSTDTQYF
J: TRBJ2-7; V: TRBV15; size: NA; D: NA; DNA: TGTGCCACCAGCAGATCCCCCAGGGTAGAGGGGACAGAGCAGTACTTC; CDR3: CATSRSPRVEGTEQYF
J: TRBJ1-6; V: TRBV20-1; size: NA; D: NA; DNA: TGCAGTGCTAGTGTGCCAGGGGCTAGCTCCTATAATTCACCCCTCCACTTT; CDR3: CSASVPGASSYNSPLHF
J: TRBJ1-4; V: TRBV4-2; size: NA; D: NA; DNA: TGTGCCAGCAGCCAAGAAACAGGGCGCAATGAAAAACTGTTTTTT; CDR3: CASSQETGRNEKLFF
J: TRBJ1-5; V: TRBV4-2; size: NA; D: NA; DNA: TGTGCCAGCAGCCAAGATAAGATTGGGGCAGAGGAGCCCCAGCATTTT; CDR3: CASSQDKIGAEEPQHF
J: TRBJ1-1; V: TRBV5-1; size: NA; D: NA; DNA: TGCGCCAGCAGCTCACAGGGGAACACTGAAGCTTTCTTT; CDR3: CASSSQGNTEAFF
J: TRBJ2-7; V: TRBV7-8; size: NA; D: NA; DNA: TGTGCCAGCAGCCCCCTACAGGGAAAACTCTACGAGCAGTACTTC; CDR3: CASSPLQGKLYEQYF
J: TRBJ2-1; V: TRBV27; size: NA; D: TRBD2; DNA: TGTGCCAGCAGTCCGCGAATGACTAGCGGGGGGAGAAATGAGCAGTTCTTC; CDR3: CASSPRMTSGGRNEQFF
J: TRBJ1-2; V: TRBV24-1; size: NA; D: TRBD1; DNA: TGTGCCACCAGTGCCGGGGGACAGGCCTATGGCTACACCTTC; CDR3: CATSAGGQAYGYTF
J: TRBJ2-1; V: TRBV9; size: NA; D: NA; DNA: TGTGCCAGCAGCGTAGGGAGGTACAATGAGCAGTTCTTC; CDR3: CASSVGRYNEQFF
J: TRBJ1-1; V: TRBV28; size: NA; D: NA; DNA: TGTGCCAGCGGAGAGAACACTGAAGCTTTCTTT; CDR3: CASGENTEAFF
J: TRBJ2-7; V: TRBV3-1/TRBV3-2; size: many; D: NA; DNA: TGTGCCAGCAGCCGTTTCGGTAGTCCGTTTTCCTACGAGCAGTACTTC; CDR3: CASSRFGSPFSYEQYF
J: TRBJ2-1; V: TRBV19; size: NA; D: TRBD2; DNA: TGTGCCAGTAGTATAACCGGGACTAGCGTTGGTTTCTTC; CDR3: CASSITGTSVGFF
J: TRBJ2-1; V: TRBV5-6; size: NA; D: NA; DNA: TGTGCCAGCAGCCGGGACTCCATGAACTACAATGAGCAGTTCTTC; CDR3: CASSRDSMNYNEQFF
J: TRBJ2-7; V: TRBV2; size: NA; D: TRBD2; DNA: TGTGCCAGCATGGGTCTCGGGGGGAACCCCTACGAGCAGTACTTC; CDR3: CASMGLGGNPYEQYF
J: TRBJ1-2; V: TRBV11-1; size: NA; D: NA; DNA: TGTGCCAGCAGCTTGACAGCTAACTATGGCTACACCTTC; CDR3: CASSLTANYGYTF
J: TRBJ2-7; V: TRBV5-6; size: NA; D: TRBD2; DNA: TGTGCCAGCAGCGTGCTTTTTAGCGGGAGGATGAGGGCCTACGAGCAGTACTTC; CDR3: CASSVLFSGRMRAYEQYF
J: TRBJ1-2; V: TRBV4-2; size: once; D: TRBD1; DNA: TGTGCCAGCAGCCAAGTAACAGGACAGGCGAACTTTGGCTACACCTTC; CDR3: CASSQVTGQANFGYTF
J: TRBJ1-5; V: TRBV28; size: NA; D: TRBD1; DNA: TGTGCCAGCAGTTCGGGGACAGCCGGGCTATATAGCAATCAGCCCCAGCATTTT; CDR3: CASSSGTAGLYSNQPQHF
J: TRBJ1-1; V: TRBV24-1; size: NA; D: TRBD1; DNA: TGTGCCACCAGTGCCCGGGACAGAATGCCGAACACTGAAGCTTTCTTT; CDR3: CATSARDRMPNTEAFF
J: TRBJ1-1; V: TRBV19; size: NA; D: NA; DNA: TGTGCCAGTAGTCCAACGGGGTACTACACTGAAGCTTTCTTT; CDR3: CASSPTGYYTEAFF